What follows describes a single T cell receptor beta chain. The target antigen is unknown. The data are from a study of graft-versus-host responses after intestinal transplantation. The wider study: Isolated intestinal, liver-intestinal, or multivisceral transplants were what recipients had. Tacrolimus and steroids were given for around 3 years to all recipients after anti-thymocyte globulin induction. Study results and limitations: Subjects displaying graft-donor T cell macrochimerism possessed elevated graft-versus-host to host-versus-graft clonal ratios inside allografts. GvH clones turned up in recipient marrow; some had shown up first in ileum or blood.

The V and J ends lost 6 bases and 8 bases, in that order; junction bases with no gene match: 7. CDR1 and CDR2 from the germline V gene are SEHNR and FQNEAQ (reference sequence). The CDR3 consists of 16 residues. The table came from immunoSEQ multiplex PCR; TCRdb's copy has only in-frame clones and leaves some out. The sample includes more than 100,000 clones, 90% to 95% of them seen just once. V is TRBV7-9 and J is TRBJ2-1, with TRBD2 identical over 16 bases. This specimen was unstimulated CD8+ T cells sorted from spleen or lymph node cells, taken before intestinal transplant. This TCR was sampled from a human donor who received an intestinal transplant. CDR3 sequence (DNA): TGTGCCAGCAGGTCCGGGACTAGCGGGAGGGTTGATGAGCAGTTCTTC. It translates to CASRSGTSGRVDEQFF.